The present entry profiles one TCR beta chain with its context. This specimen belongs to a study of blood T cell repertoires in COVID-19. About the research overall: Italy, Spain and the United States were the sources of the convalescent and acute COVID-19 samples. The cDNA or gDNA used as material had been derived from T cells, B-cell-depleted T cells, or PBMCs.

Trimming pared 4 bases from V and 9 bases from J, leaving 11 bases between. The CDR3 loop spans 12 amino acids. CDR1 and CDR2 (germline): SGHNT, YYREEE (reference sequence). What the recovered Cohort 3 donors had was two negative PCRs, clearance, or symptom resolution. Method: immunoSEQ multiplex PCR; TCRdb's copy keeps in-frame clones and lacks some. The repertoire holds just over 350,000 clones, 87% seen once, with around 3% in the top ten. This TCR was sampled from a woman in her twenties or thirties who had recovered from COVID-19. V gene TRBV5-4 combines with J gene TRBJ2-1; D is unresolved. Sequenced: PBMCs or T cells enriched from blood (not recorded which). For the CDR3, the DNA is TGTGCCAGCAGCCCCCCTTTCCGTGAGCAGTTCTTC. Encoded protein: CASSPPFREQFF.